The 17 T cell receptor beta chains reported below all come from one sample, sequenced in a study of patients and donors after allogeneic stem cell transplantation. TCRdb passed the RT-PCR reads through MiXCR, listing each CDR3 protein once. The data contain 8,500 to 13,000 distinct CDR3 sequences, around 20% of them singletons. Sequencing was carried out using blood, either unsorted or a sorted T cell fraction (not recorded which). Receptors were obtained from a human donor who was either an allogeneic HSCT recipient or a stem cell or donor lymphocyte infusion donor (not recorded which). It is not recorded whose cells these are; they may come from a transplant donor.

The chain's CDR3 is CASSNRAGTQYF. The CDR3 DNA sequence: TGTGCCAGCAGTAATCGGGCCGGCACGCAGTATTTT. V gene TRBV2 combines with J gene TRBJ2-3; unclear D gene. V dropped 5 bases and J dropped 9 bases, with 12 bases sitting between them. CDR1 is SNHLY, CDR2 FYNNEI, per germline. CDR3 size: 12 residues.

This clonotype was seen at least ten times. CDR3 protein: CASSQVAGEAFF. The CDR3 nucleotides read TGTGCCAGCAGCCAAGTGGCAGGTGAAGCTTTCTTT. The V and J genes are TRBV14 and TRBJ1-1; no reliable D call. The CDR3 is made up of 12 amino acids. The ends were cut back, 1 base at V and 7 bases at J, with 7 bases in the middle. Per germline, CDR1 SGHDN and CDR2 FVKESK.

This clonotype was observed a handful of times. This chain uses TRBV3-1 with TRBJ1-2; D may be TRBD1 (5 bases). CDR3 length: 12 amino acids. Germline CDR1 is LGHDT and CDR2 is YNNKEL (reference sequence). The ends were cut back, 4 bases at V and 4 bases at J, with 7 bases in the middle. The CDR3 sequence: CASSLQGYGYTF. The CDR3 DNA reads TGTGCCAGCAGCCTCCAGGGCTATGGCTACACCTTC.

This clonotype turned up a few times. This chain joins TRBV6-5 and TRBJ2-2; 7 nucleotides line up with TRBD1. The CDR3 is made up of 15 amino acids. V lost 5 bases, J lost 7 bases, and 10 bases stayed unmatched. CDR1 MNHEY and CDR2 SVGAGI come from the germline V gene. Here the CDR3 DNA reads TGTGCCAGCAGTCCCGGACAGGTCATTGGCGGGGAGCTGTTTTTT. Translating it yields CASSPGQVIGGELFF.

The chain employs TRBV4-3 and TRBJ1-2; D not resolved. The V gene's germline CDR1 is LGHNA and CDR2 YSLEER. The CDR3 runs to 15 residues. Trimming stripped 0 bases from V and 5 bases from J, with 13 bases between. The chain's CDR3 is CASSQDSTDFYGYTF. The CDR3 nucleotides read TGCGCCAGCAGCCAAGATAGTACAGATTTTTATGGCTACACCTTC.

This clonotype came up a few times. The rearrangement joins TRBV5-1 to TRBJ1-1; maybe TRBD1 (5 bases). Germline lookup yields CDR1 SGHRS and CDR2 YFSETQ. The CDR3 sequence is 14 residues long. Trimming shortened V by 3 bases and J by 5 bases, and 14 bases separated the two germline ends. The CDR3 region is CASSSTPGTTEAFF. The DNA for the CDR3 is TGCGCCAGCAGCTCCACCCCAGGGACGACTGAAGCTTTCTTT.

V and J are TRBV6-6 and TRBJ1-1, with D possibly TRBD1 on 5 matching bases. CDR3 size: 12 residues. V lost 10 bases and J 5 bases, leaving 14 bases between the germline ends. Looked up from germline, CDR1 is MNHNY and CDR2 is SVGAGI (reference sequence). The CDR3 spells CATSHGGTEAFF. The DNA for the CDR3 is TGTGCCACCTCCCATGGGGGGACTGAAGCTTTCTTT.

This clonotype was recorded a few times. The V call is TRBV6-2 or TRBV6-3, the J call TRBJ2-1; TRBD1 matches at 7 bases. The CDR3 has 19 residues. J was trimmed by 2 bases and V by 3 bases; bases with no gene match: 16. The germline gives CDR1 MNHEY, CDR2 SVGEGT. CDR3 region: CASSYDRELGKLTYNEQFF. CDR3 bases: TGTGCCAGCAGTTATGACAGGGAGTTGGGAAAACTTACCTACAATGAGCAGTTCTTC.

This chain links TRBV9 with TRBJ2-3, with no clear D. With 2 bases removed from V and 2 bases from J, the gap between germline ends came to 6 bases. This CDR3 is built from 13 residues. The germline CDR1 and CDR2 sequences are SGDLS and YYNGEE. The CDR3 DNA reads TGTGCCAGCAGCGTTTACAACACAGATACGCAGTATTTT. As protein: CASSVYNTDTQYF. The variable domain in full, completed from reference TRBV9 and TRBJ2-3, reads DSGVTQTPKHLITATGQRVTLRCSPRSGDLSVYWYQQSLDQGLQFLIQYYNGEERAKGNILERFSAQQFPDLHSELNLSSLELGDSALYFCASSVYNTDTQYFGPGTRLTVL.

The rearrangement uses TRBV29-1 and TRBJ1-2; TRBD1 aligns across 8 bases. The germline V gene encodes CDR1 SQVTM and CDR2 ANQGSEA. V was clipped by 3 bases and J by 6 bases; unmatched bases: 12. The CDR3 is made up of 15 amino acids. The DNA of the CDR3 is TGCAGCGTTGATCGATTCCGACCGGACAGGGATGGCTACACCTTC. Translation: CSVDRFRPDRDGYTF.

The J gene is TRBJ1-5, the V gene TRBV3-1; no clear D gene. Germline-derived CDR1 and CDR2 are LGHDT and YNNKEL (reference sequence). The CDR3 loop spans 15 amino acids. Between the trimmed V and J ends, which lost 1 base and 5 bases, there was a span of 12 bases. The CDR3 bases are TGTGCCAGCAGCCAAGGTGGTCGGACGCATCAGCCCCAGCATTTT. This gives the protein CASSQGGRTHQPQHF.

This clonotype came up many times. This sequence joins TRBV6-6 and TRBJ1-5, with D possibly TRBD1 on 6 matching bases. The CDR3 length is 14 residues. CDR1 and CDR2 from the germline V gene are MNHNY and SVGAGI (reference sequence). The V and J ends lost 7 bases and 4 bases respectively, with 14 bases between them. CDR3: CASMRGGSNQPQHF. In DNA form, the CDR3 reads TGTGCCAGCATGAGGGGGGGTAGTAATCAGCCCCAGCATTTT.

The sample holds a few counts of this clonotype. The chain carries TRBV7-9 and TRBJ1-2, with D possibly matching TRBD1 (5 bases). The length of the CDR3 is 11 residues. Germline V CDR1 and CDR2: SEHNR, FQNEAQ (reference sequence). V lost 3 bases and J lost 7, with 6 bases in between. CDR3 DNA sequence: TGTGCCAGCAGCTTGCAGGGTGGCTACACCTTC. Translated: CASSLQGGYTF.

The gene calls are TRBV12-3 or TRBV12-4 and TRBJ2-5, with D unclear. V was shortened by 3 bases and J by 5 bases, with 7 bases between the two germline ends. The CDR3 spans 12 residues. The CDR3 nucleotides read TGTGCCAGCAGTTTCCGGCGGGAGACCCAGTACTTC. It yields the protein CASSFRRETQYF.

J is TRBJ1-6 and V is TRBV6-6, with D uncertain. Germline loops: CDR1 MNHNY, CDR2 SVGAGI (reference sequence). CDR3 length: 13 residues. V lost 2 bases and J lost 11, with 10 bases in between. CDR3 sequence (DNA): TGTGCCAGCAGTTACGGGGAGTTGGCACCCCTCCACTTT. This codes for CASSYGELAPLHF.

The chain has TRBV3-1 and TRBJ2-3; D perhaps matches TRBD2 (5 bases). This CDR3 spans 15 amino acids. The V and J ends lost 4 bases and 0 bases respectively, with 11 bases between them. Germline lookup yields CDR1 LGHDT and CDR2 YNNKEL (reference sequence). CDR3 in DNA: TGTGCCAGCAGCCCCTTCAGGACTAGCACAGATACGCAGTATTTT. Its translation is CASSPFRTSTDTQYF.

The chain links TRBV7-2 to TRBJ2-3, with 7 nucleotides matching TRBD2. This CDR3 has 20 residues. Per germline, CDR1 SGHTA and CDR2 FQGNSA. V lost 7 bases and J lost 6; bases outside the gene matches: 28. CDR3 nucleotides: TGTGCCAGCACCAAGGACCCCGACAATAGCGGGCCCATCTGCCGGGATACGCAGTATTTT. Residues: CASTKDPDNSGPICRDTQYF.